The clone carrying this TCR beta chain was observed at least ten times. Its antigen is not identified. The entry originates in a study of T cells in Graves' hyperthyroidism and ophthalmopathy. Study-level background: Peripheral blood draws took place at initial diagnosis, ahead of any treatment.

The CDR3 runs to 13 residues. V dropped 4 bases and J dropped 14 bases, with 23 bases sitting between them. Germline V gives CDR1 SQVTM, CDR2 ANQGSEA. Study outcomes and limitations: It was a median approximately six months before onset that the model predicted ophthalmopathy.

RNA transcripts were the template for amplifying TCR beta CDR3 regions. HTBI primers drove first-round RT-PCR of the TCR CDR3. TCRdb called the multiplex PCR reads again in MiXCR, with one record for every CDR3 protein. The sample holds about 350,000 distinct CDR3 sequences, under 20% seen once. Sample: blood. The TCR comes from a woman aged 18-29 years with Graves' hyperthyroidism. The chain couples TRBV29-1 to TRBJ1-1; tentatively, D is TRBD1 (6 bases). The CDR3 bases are TGCAGCGTTGGTGCGGGGCGATCCAGGGGCGGATTCTTT. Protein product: CSVGAGRSRGGFF.